These 19 T cell receptor beta chains were sequenced from one sample in a study of early T cells in non-severe SARS-CoV-2 infection. In TCRdb, the 5' RACE reads were re-called with MiXCR into one record per CDR3 protein. The table records roughly 31,000 distinct CDR3 sequences, about 9.5% of them present only once. Sequenced sample: whole blood. The source is an adult who was a healthcare worker with PCR-confirmed SARS-CoV-2 infection or an uninfected control (not recorded which).

In this sample, this clonotype turned up many times. The chain carries TRBV29-1 and TRBJ1-2; tentative D call: TRBD1 (5 bases). This CDR3 has 14 amino acids. Germline CDR1 is SQVTM and CDR2 is ANQGSEA. V was shortened by 7 bases and J by 0 bases, with 15 bases between the two germline ends. CDR3 bases: TGCAGCGCCCAAGCGGGGGTCTCTAACTATGGCTACACCTTC. Amino acids: CSAQAGVSNYGYTF.

This clonotype was observed at least ten times. CDR3 in amino acids: CASSDGSSYNEQFF. In DNA form, the CDR3 reads TGTGCCAGCAGTGATGGGTCATCCTACAATGAGCAGTTCTTC. The gene calls are TRBV6-1 and TRBJ2-1; D is ambiguous. Germline CDR1 reads MNHNS; CDR2 reads SASEGT. CDR3 length equals 14 residues. The ends were cut back, 3 bases at V and 1 base at J, with 7 bases in the middle.

This clonotype was recorded at least ten times. The chain uses TRBV7-9 and TRBJ2-7; tentative D call: TRBD2 (6 bases). Germline V gene lookup returns CDR1 SEHNR and CDR2 FQNEAQ (reference sequence). V lost 5 bases and J 2 bases, leaving 13 bases between the germline ends. The CDR3 contains 14 residues. CDR3 in DNA: TGTGCCAGCAGCCCGAATCTAGCGACCTACGAGCAGTACTTC. Translated: CASSPNLATYEQYF.

This clonotype was detected only a few times. This chain links TRBV6-5 with TRBJ1-3, with TRBD1 as a possible D gene (5 bases). Germline values: CDR1 MNHEY, CDR2 SVGAGI. This CDR3 region has 14 residues. V gave up 3 bases and J gave up 2 bases, with 8 bases separating them. CDR3 region: CASSYRGTGNTIYF. In nucleotides, the CDR3 is TGTGCCAGCAGTTATCGGGGGACTGGAAACACCATATATTTT.

This clonotype has at least ten counts. The chain links TRBV6-2 or TRBV6-3 to TRBJ2-4, with a possible D match to TRBD2 (6 bases). Between the trimmed V and J ends, which lost 8 bases and 1 base, there was a span of 18 bases. This CDR3 comprises 16 residues. The germline gives CDR1 MNHEY, CDR2 SVGEGT. The CDR3 DNA follows: TGTGCCAGCTTAAGCAGCGGGCGGCGGGCCAAAAACATTCAGTACTTC. It translates to CASLSSGRRAKNIQYF.

This clonotype was recorded a few times. V gene TRBV9 combines with J gene TRBJ1-1; perhaps TRBD1 as D (5 bases). V was trimmed by 4 bases and J by 4 bases, leaving 20 bases between them. The CDR3 loop spans 16 amino acids. Germline V gene lookup returns CDR1 SGDLS and CDR2 YYNGEE. The CDR3 region is CASSHHHGTIRTEAFF. The CDR3 nucleotides read TGTGCCAGCAGCCACCATCACGGGACTATTCGCACTGAAGCTTTCTTT.

In the case of this clonotype: At one end the junction does not follow the germline gene, possibly because of a read error. The chain employs TRBV5-4 and TRBJ1-2; 8 nucleotides line up with TRBD1. Per germline, CDR1 SGHNT and CDR2 YYREEE (reference sequence). CDR3 length: 12 amino acids. The CDR3 reads CASSPGQGLIGF. The CDR3 region has the DNA TGTGCCAGCAGCCCTGGACAGGGCCTTATAGGCTTC.

This clonotype was seen ten or more times. The chain combines TRBV19 with TRBJ1-2, with a possible D match to TRBD1 (5 bases). Germline V gene sequence: CDR1 LNHDA, CDR2 SQIVND (reference sequence). The V gene lost 3 bases and the J gene lost 8 bases, with 13 bases spanning the gap. The CDR3 totals 13 residues. CDR3 region: CASSISKDTGYTF. The CDR3 DNA sequence: TGTGCCAGTAGTATCTCGAAGGACACCGGCTACACCTTC.

The rearrangement links TRBV5-1 to TRBJ2-1, with 11 bases that match TRBD1. Germline V CDR1 and CDR2: SGHRS, YFSETQ. CDR3 size: 16 residues. The ends lost 3 bases at V and 7 bases at J; junction bases unmatched: 9. Here the CDR3 DNA reads TGCGCCAGCAGCTGGGCCCGGACAGGGGGCTGGAATGAGCAGTTCTTC. Its protein is CASSWARTGGWNEQFF.

This clonotype was counted many times. The rearrangement links TRBV20-1 to TRBJ2-5; the D gene could be TRBD1 or TRBD2 (5 bases each). The CDR3 is made up of 11 amino acids. Between the trimmed V and J ends, which lost 6 bases and 4 bases, there was a span of 9 bases. Germline CDR1 DFQATT, CDR2 SNEGSKA (reference sequence). Written as DNA, the CDR3 is TGCAGTGCATGGGGGACAGAGACCCAGTACTTC. Protein sequence: CSAWGTETQYF.

The chain combines TRBV14 with TRBJ1-4; D remains unclear. The CDR3 has 15 residues. V was clipped by 0 bases and J by 7 bases, with 12 bases between them. Germline CDR1 is SGHDN and CDR2 is FVKESK. The CDR3 nucleotides read TGTGCCAGCAGCCAAGACCTCAGAGGCATTGAAAAACTGTTTTTT. It specifies CASSQDLRGIEKLFF.

This clonotype was found a few times. V gene TRBV7-9 combines with J gene TRBJ2-4; a weak D match, TRBD2 (6 bases). There are 17 residues in the CDR3. V lost 1 base, J lost 0 bases, and 13 bases lay in between. Germline CDR1 reads SEHNR; CDR2 reads FQNEAQ (reference sequence). The DNA for the CDR3 is TGTGCCAGCAGCTTAGTCACGGGGGATCTAGCCAAAAACATTCAGTACTTC. Protein: CASSLVTGDLAKNIQYF.

The sample holds many counts of this clonotype. V usage is TRBV29-1 and J usage is TRBJ2-3, with 11 bases matching TRBD2. The CDR3 is 15 residues long. Germline assignment: CDR1 SQVTM and CDR2 ANQGSEA. Trimming took 4 bases from V and 1 from J; bases not matched to a gene: 4. The CDR3 reads CSVGPGLAGTDTQYF. For the CDR3, the DNA is TGCAGCGTTGGGCCGGGACTAGCGGGCACAGATACGCAGTATTTT.

This clonotype was found many times. CDR3 DNA: TGCAGTGCTACTCAAGGGGGGGGCTCTGGAAACACCATATATTTT. Protein: CSATQGGGSGNTIYF. The V and J genes are TRBV20-1 and TRBJ1-3; possibly TRBD1 for D (6 bases). The germline V gene has CDR1 DFQATT and CDR2 SNEGSKA (reference sequence). CDR3 size: 15 residues. V was shortened by 4 bases and J by 0 bases, with 13 bases between the two germline ends.

The table lists this clonotype with many counts. This chain joins TRBV11-2 and TRBJ2-5, with 8 bases aligning to TRBD1. The CDR3 length is 16 residues. Germline V gene sequence: CDR1 SGHAT, CDR2 FQNNGV. V was pared by 8 bases and J by 2 bases, with 13 bases of the junction left unmatched. The CDR3 nucleotides are TGTGCCAGCGGCAATCTTGGACAGGGAAATCAAGAGACCCAGTACTTC. This encodes CASGNLGQGNQETQYF.

This clonotype was counted at least ten times. The rearrangement joins TRBV3-1 to TRBJ1-2; D is unclear. The CDR3 contains 14 residues. Trimming took off 1 base at V and 4 bases at J, with 10 bases between the two ends. Germline V lookup: CDR1 LGHDT, CDR2 YNNKEL (reference sequence). The CDR3 DNA is TGTGCCAGCAGCCAAGGATTGGCAACCTATGGCTACACCTTC. Protein: CASSQGLATYGYTF.

This chain connects TRBV4-3 to TRBJ2-5; 7 positions agree with TRBD2. This CDR3 is built from 14 residues. After removal of 2 bases from V and 9 bases from J, the junction contained 9 bases not matched to a gene. Germline V lookup: CDR1 LGHNA, CDR2 YSLEER. The CDR3 here is CASSQLAGAAAQYF. The CDR3 DNA reads TGCGCCAGCAGCCAATTAGCGGGTGCGGCGGCCCAGTACTTC.

This clonotype was seen repeatedly, ten times or more. The chain carries TRBV7-2 and TRBJ2-1; 10 bases map to TRBD2. Germline V gene data show CDR1 as SGHTA and CDR2 as FQGNSA. The ends lost 3 bases at V and 4 bases at J; junction bases unmatched: 3. The CDR3 totals 15 residues. In nucleotides, the CDR3 is TGTGCCAGCAGCTTTCTAGCGGGGGAATACAATGAGCAGTTCTTC. Translated: CASSFLAGEYNEQFF. The whole variable domain, filled in from reference TRBV7-2 and TRBJ2-1, reads GAGVSQSPSNKVTEKGKDVELRCDPISGHTALYWYRQSLGQGLEFLIYFQGNSAPDKSGLPSDRFSAERTGGSVSTLTIQRTQQEDSAVYLCASSFLAGEYNEQFFGPGTRLTVL.

The sample holds many counts of this clonotype. This sequence joins TRBV2 and TRBJ1-5; 8 bases map to TRBD1. V was clipped by 6 bases and J by 2 bases; unmatched bases: 6. This CDR3 contains 15 residues. The germline V gene encodes CDR1 SNHLY and CDR2 FYNNEI. CDR3 protein: CASSEDRAGNQPQHF. The CDR3 nucleotides read TGTGCCAGCAGCGAGGACAGGGCGGGCAATCAGCCCCAGCATTTT.